This T cell receptor (beta chain) originates from a study of T-cell reconstitution after alpha-beta-depleted transplantation in children. Using unique molecular identifiers, the investigators prepared the TCRbeta library. MiXCR was run by TCRdb on the PCR reads, yielding one entry per CDR3 protein. The sample lists hundreds of thousands of distinct CDR3 sequences, about 17% occurring once. This clonotype was picked up a small number of times. Trimming took off 2 bases at V and 5 bases at J, with 12 bases between the two ends. This CDR3 has 14 residues. The germline gives CDR1 MGHDK, CDR2 SYGVNS. The sequence was collected from a boy in the first two years of life who had a stem cell transplant for Wiskott-Aldrich syndrome, so the T cells may come from the graft donor. Specimen: PBMCs, mostly from graft donor cells, collected 360 days after TCRalphabeta/CD19-depleted stem cell transplant. The V gene is TRBV25-1, the J gene TRBJ2-5; D could derive from TRBD1 or TRBD2 (5 bases each). DNA for the CDR3: TGTGCCAGCAGTGAAGGGGGACGTCCGGAGACCCAGTACTTC. Its translation is CASSEGGRPETQYF.